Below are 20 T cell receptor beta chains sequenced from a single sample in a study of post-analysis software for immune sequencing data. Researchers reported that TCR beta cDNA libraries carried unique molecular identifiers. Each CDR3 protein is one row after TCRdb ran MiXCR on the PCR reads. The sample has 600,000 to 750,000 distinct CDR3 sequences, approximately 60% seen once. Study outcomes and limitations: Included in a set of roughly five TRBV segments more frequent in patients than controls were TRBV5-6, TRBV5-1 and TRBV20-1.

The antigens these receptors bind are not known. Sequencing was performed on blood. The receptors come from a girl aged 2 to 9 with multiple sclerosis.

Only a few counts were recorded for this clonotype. DNA for the CDR3: TGCAGCGTTGACAAGTATGGCTACACCTTC. This encodes CSVDKYGYTF. The V call is TRBV29-1, the J call TRBJ1-2; D ambiguous. The germline gives CDR1 SQVTM, CDR2 ANQGSEA. CDR3 length: 10 amino acids. Trimming took 3 bases from V and 5 from J, leaving 4 bases between them.

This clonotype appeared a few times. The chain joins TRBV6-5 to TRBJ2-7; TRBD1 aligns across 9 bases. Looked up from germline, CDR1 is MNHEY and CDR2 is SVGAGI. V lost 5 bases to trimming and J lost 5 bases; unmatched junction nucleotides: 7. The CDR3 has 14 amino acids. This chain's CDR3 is CASSRLTGGNEQYF. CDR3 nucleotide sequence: TGTGCCAGCAGTCGTTTGACAGGGGGTAACGAGCAGTACTTC.

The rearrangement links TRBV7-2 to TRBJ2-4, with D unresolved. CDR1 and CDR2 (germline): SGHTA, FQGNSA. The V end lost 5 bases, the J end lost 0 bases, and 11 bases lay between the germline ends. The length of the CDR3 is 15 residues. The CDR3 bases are TGTGCCAGCAGCGTCTCTGCAGAAGCCAAAAACATTCAGTACTTC. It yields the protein CASSVSAEAKNIQYF.

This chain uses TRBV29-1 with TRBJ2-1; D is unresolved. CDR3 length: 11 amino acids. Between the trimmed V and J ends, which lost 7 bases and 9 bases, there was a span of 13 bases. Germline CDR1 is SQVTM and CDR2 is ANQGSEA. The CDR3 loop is CSAQRGAEQFF. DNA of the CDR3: TGCAGCGCCCAGAGAGGCGCTGAGCAGTTCTTC.

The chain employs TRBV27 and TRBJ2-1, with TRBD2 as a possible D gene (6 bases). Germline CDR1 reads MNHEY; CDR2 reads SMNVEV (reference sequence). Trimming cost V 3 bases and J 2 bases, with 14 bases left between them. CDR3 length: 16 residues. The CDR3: CASSFSPGEAYNEQFF. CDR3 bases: TGTGCCAGCAGTTTCTCCCCGGGGGAGGCCTACAATGAGCAGTTCTTC.

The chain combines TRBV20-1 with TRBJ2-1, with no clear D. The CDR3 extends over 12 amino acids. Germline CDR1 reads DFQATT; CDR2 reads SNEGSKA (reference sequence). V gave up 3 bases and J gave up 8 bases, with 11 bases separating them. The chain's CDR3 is CSARVRPDEQFF. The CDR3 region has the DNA TGCAGTGCTAGGGTACGGCCCGATGAGCAGTTCTTC.

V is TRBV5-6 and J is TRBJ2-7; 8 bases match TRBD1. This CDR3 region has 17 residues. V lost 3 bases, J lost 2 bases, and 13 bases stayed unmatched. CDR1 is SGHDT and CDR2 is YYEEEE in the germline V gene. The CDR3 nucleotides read TGTGCCAGCAGCTCCTTGACAAACAGGGGGTCCGCCTACGAGCAGTACTTC. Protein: CASSSLTNRGSAYEQYF.

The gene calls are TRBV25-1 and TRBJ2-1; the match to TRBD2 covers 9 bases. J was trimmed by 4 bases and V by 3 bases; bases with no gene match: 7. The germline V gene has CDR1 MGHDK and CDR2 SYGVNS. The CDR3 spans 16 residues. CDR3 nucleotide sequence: TGTGCCAGCAGTGATCCTGGGACTAGCTCTTACAATGAGCAGTTCTTC. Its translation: CASSDPGTSSYNEQFF.

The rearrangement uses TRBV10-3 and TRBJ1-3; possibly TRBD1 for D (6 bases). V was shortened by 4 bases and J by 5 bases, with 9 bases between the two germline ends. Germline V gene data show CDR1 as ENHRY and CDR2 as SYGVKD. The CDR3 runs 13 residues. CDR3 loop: CAISGDTRNTIYF. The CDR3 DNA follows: TGTGCCATCAGTGGGGACACCCGAAACACCATATATTTT.

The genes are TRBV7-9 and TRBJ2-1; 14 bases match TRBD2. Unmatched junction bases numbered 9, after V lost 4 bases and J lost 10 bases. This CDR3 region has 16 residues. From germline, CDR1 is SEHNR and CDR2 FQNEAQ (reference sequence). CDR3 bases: TGTGCCAGCAGCTCCCACGGGACTAGCGGGAGTCAGGAGCAGTTCTTC. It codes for CASSSHGTSGSQEQFF. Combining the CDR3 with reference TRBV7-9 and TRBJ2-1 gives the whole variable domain DTGVSQNPRHKITKRGQNVTFRCDPISEHNRLYWYRQTLGQGPEFLTYFQNEAQLEKSRLLSDRFSAERPKGSFSTLEIQRTEQGDSAMYLCASSSHGTSGSQEQFFGPGTRLTVL.

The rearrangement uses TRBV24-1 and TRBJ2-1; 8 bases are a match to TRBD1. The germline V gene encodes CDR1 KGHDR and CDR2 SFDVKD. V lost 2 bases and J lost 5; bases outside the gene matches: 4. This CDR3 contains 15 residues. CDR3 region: CATSDSGQGNNEQFF. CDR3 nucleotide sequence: TGTGCCACCAGTGATTCTGGACAGGGAAACAATGAGCAGTTCTTC.

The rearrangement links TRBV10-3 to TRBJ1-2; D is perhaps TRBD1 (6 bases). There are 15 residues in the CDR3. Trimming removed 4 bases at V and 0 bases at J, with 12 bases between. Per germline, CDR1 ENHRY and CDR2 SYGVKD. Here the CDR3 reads CAISGSRTANYGYTF. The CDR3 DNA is TGTGCCATCAGTGGCTCCCGGACAGCTAACTATGGCTACACCTTC.

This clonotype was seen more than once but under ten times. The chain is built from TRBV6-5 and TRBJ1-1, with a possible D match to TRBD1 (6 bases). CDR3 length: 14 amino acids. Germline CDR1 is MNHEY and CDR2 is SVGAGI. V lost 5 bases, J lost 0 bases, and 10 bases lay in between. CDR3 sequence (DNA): TGTGCCAGCAGTCAGGACAGAATGAACACTGAAGCTTTCTTT. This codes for CASSQDRMNTEAFF.

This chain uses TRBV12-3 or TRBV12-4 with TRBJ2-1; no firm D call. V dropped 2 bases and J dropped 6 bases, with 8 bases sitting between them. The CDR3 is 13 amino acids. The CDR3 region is CASSLTSCNEQFF. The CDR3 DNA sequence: TGTGCCAGCAGTTTAACGTCTTGCAATGAGCAGTTCTTC.

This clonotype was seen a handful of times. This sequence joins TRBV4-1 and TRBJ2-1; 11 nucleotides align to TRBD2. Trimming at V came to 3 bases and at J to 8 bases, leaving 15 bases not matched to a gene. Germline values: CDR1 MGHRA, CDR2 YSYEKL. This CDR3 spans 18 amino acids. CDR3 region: CASSHSPGLAVTSYEQFF. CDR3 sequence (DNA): TGCGCCAGCAGCCATTCACCGGGACTAGCGGTGACTAGCTATGAGCAGTTCTTC.

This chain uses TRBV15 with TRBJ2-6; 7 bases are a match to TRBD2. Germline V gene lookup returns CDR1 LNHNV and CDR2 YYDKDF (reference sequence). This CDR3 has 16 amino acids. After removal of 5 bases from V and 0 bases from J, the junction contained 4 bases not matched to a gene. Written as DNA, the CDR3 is TGTGCCACCAGCCCGGGAGGAGTCTCTGGGGCCAACGTCCTGACTTTC. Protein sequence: CATSPGGVSGANVLTF.

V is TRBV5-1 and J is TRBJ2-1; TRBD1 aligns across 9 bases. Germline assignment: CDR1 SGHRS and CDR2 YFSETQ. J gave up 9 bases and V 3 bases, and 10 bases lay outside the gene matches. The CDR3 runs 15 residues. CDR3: CASSSNRDRDGEQFF. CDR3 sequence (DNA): TGCGCCAGCAGCTCCAACCGGGACAGGGACGGTGAGCAGTTCTTC.

This CDR3 is CASSYPGGGSGELFF. For the CDR3, the DNA is TGTGCCAGCAGTTACCCCGGGGGGGGGTCCGGGGAGCTGTTTTTT. The gene calls are TRBV6-5 and TRBJ2-2, with 8 bases aligning to TRBD2. Per germline, CDR1 MNHEY and CDR2 SVGAGI. After removal of 2 bases from V and 6 bases from J, the junction contained 5 bases not matched to a gene. The CDR3 is made up of 15 amino acids.

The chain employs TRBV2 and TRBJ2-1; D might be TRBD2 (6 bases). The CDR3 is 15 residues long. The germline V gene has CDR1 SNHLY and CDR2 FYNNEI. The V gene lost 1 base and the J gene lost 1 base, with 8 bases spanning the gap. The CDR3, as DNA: TGTGCCAGCAGTGAAGACGGGGGTTCCTACAATGAGCAGTTCTTC. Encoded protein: CASSEDGGSYNEQFF.

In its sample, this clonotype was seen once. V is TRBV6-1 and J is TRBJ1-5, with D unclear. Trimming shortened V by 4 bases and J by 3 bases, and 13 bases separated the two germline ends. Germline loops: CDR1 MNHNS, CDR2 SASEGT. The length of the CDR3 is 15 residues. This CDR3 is CASSVSAGPNQPQHF. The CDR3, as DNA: TGTGCCAGCAGTGTCTCAGCTGGCCCCAATCAGCCCCAGCATTTT.